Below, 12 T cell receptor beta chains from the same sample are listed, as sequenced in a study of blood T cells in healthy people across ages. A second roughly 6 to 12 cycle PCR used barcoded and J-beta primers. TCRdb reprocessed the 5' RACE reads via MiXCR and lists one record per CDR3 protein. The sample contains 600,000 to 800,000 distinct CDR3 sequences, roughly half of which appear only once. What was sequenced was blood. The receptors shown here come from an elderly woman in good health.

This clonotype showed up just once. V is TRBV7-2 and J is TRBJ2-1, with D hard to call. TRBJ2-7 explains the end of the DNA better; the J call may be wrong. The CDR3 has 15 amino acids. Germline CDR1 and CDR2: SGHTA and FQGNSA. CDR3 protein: CASSLGMGIYNEQYF. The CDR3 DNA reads TGTGCCAGCAGCTTAGGGATGGGAATCTACAATGAGCAGTACTTC.

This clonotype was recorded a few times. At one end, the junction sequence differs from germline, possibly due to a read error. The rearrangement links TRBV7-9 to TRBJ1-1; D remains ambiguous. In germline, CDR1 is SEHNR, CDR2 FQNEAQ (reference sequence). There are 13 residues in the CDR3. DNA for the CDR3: TGTGCCGGCAGCTTAGGGCAGAACACTGAAGCTTTCTTT. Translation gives CAGSLGQNTEAFF.

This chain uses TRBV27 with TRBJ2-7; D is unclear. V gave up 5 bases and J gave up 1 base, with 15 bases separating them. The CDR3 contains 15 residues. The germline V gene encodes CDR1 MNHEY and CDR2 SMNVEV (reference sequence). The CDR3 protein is CASSPQRTSSYEQYF. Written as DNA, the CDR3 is TGTGCCAGCAGTCCCCAAAGGACCTCTTCCTACGAGCAGTACTTC.

The CDR3, as DNA: TGCGCCAGCAGCCTAGGATACAGGGTTTATCAGCCCCAGCATTTT. This encodes CASSLGYRVYQPQHF. The chain employs TRBV4-1 and TRBJ1-5; a possible D gene is TRBD1 (6 bases). Trimming cost V 4 bases and J 5 bases, with 15 bases left between them. Per germline, CDR1 MGHRA and CDR2 YSYEKL. The CDR3 spans 15 residues.

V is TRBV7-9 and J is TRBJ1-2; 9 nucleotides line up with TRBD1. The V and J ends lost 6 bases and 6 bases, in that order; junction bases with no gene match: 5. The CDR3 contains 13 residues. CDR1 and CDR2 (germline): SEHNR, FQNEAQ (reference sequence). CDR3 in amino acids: CASSLDRGNGYTF. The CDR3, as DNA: TGTGCCAGCAGTCTAGACAGGGGGAATGGCTACACCTTC.

The CDR3 here is CALARKLVKGVSYNEQFF. CDR3 sequence (DNA): TGTGCCTTGGCCCGCAAACTGGTAAAGGGGGTCTCCTACAATGAGCAGTTCTTC. J is TRBJ2-1 and V is TRBV6-2 or TRBV6-3; TRBD1 is a possible D gene (6 bases). The CDR3 runs 18 residues. CDR1 and CDR2 (germline): MNHEY, SVGEGT. The germline V and J ends were trimmed by 11 bases and 0 bases, with 26 bases remaining between them.

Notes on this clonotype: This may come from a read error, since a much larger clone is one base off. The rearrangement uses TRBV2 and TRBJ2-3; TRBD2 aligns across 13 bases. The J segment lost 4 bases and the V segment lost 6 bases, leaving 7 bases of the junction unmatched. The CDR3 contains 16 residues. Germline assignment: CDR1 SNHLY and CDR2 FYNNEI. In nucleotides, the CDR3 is TGTGCCAGCAGCCGGACTAGCGGGGGAATCGCAGATACGCAGTATTTT. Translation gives CASSRTSGGIADTQYF.

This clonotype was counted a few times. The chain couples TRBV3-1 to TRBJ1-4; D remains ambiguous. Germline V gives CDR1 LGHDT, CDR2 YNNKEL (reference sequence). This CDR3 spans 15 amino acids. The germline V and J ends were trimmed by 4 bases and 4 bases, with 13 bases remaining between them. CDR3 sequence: CASSPPGQFNEKLFF. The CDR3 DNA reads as TGTGCCAGCAGCCCCCCGGGCCAATTTAATGAAAAACTGTTTTTT.

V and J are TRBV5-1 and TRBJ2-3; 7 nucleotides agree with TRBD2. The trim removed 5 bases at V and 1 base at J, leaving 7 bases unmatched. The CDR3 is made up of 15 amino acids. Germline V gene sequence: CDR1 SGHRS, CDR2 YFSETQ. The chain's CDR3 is CASSHSGGGTDTQYF. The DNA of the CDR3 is TGCGCCAGCAGTCACAGTGGGGGGGGCACAGATACGCAGTATTTT. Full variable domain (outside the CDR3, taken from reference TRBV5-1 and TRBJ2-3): KAGVTQTPRYLIKTRGQQVTLSCSPISGHRSVSWYQQTPGQGLQFLFEYFSETQRNKGNFPGRFSGRQFSNSRSEMNVSTLELGDSALYLCASSHSGGGTDTQYFGPGTRLTVL.

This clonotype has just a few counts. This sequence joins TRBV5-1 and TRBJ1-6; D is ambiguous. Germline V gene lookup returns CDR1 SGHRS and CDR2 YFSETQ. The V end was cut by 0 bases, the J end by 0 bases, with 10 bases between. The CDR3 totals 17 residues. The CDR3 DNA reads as TGCGCCAGCAGCTTGGAGCGGCCTACCTCCTATAATTCACCCCTCCACTTT. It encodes CASSLERPTSYNSPLHF.

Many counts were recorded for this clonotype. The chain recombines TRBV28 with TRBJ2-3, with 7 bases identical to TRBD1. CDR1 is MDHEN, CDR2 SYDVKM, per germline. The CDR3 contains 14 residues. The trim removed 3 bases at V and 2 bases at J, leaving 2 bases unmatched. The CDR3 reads CASSLTGFTDTQYF. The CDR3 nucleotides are TGTGCCAGCAGTTTGACAGGGTTCACAGATACGCAGTATTTT.

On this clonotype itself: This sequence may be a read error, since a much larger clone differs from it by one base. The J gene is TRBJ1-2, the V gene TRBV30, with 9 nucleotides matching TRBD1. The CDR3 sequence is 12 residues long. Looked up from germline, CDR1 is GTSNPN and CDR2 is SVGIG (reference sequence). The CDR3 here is CVSTGGNYGYTF. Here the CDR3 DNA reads TGTGTCAGCACAGGGGGCAACTATGGCTACACCTTC.